Only a few counts were recorded for the clone carrying this TCR beta chain. These data belong to a study of blood T cell repertoires in COVID-19. Whole-study context: Sources were T cells, B-cell-depleted T cells, or PBMCs; the material itself was cDNA or gDNA.

Authors' methods: By means of reference gene primer amplification, nucleated cell counts were estimated. The repertoire was sequenced with immunoSEQ multiplex PCR; TCRdb's copy has only in-frame clones and lacks some. V, J and clone size derive from that table, while D and trimming were established from the DNA sequence. The repertoire holds about 140,000 clones, approximately 84% seen once, with over 35% in the top ten. Trimming took 2 bases from V and 1 from J, leaving 6 bases between them. Germline lookup yields CDR1 SGHRS and CDR2 YFSETQ. This CDR3 contains 14 residues. What was sequenced was peripheral blood. This chain links TRBV5-1 with TRBJ2-2; possibly TRBD1 for D (5 bases). The receptor comes from a human donor in a cohort sampled during active COVID-19. CDR3: CASSLQENTGELFF. For the CDR3, the DNA is TGCGCCAGCAGCTTACAGGAGAACACCGGGGAGCTGTTTTTT.